These 20 T cell receptor beta chains originate from one sample sequenced in a study of T cell responses to AZD1222 COVID-19 vaccine. Method: immunoSEQ multiplex PCR; TCRdb's copy keeps in-frame clones and lacks some. Of 130,000 or so clones in the sample, roughly 86% were seen once. Sequences were derived from peripheral blood, sampled on day 0 of AZD1222 vaccination. These TCRs come from an adult in good health.

The chain links TRBV2 to TRBJ2-7, with TRBD2 identical over 9 bases. Germline loops: CDR1 SNHLY, CDR2 FYNNEI. The CDR3 is 13 residues long. V lost 4 bases and J lost 6; bases outside the gene matches: 4. The CDR3 protein is CASSGGSGGEQYF. The DNA of the CDR3 is TGTGCCAGCAGTGGGGGTAGCGGGGGCGAGCAGTACTTC.

The J gene is TRBJ1-1, the V gene TRBV29-1; D ambiguous. Germline V gene sequence: CDR1 SQVTM, CDR2 ANQGSEA. The CDR3 covers 13 residues. V was pared by 6 bases and J by 0 bases, with 11 bases between. CDR3 coding DNA: TGCAGCGTGGCGGCACAGATGAACACTGAAGCTTTCTTT. Protein: CSVAAQMNTEAFF.

The chain joins TRBV9 to TRBJ1-2; D is unresolved. The V gene's germline CDR1 is SGDLS and CDR2 YYNGEE. V lost 0 bases, J lost 6 bases, and 15 bases lay in between. This CDR3 comprises 15 residues. In DNA, the CDR3 is TGTGCCAGCAGCGTAGCACAACCGGAGGGCAATGGCTACACCTTC. Protein sequence: CASSVAQPEGNGYTF. The full variable domain, with the rest looked up from reference TRBV9 and TRBJ1-2, is DSGVTQTPKHLITATGQRVTLRCSPRSGDLSVYWYQQSLDQGLQFLIQYYNGEERAKGNILERFSAQQFPDLHSELNLSSLELGDSALYFCASSVAQPEGNGYTFGSGTRLTVV.

This rearrangement joins TRBV18 to TRBJ2-7, with 9 bases matching TRBD2. The V gene end was trimmed by 4 bases and the J gene end by 7 bases; junction bases not matched to a gene: 14. Germline loops: CDR1 KGHSH, CDR2 LQKENI. The CDR3 totals 16 residues. The CDR3 protein is CASSLQAGTSSQEQYF. CDR3 bases: TGTGCCAGCTCACTCCAAGCCGGGACTAGCTCTCAGGAGCAGTACTTC.

The rearrangement links TRBV7-3 to TRBJ2-3, with TRBD2 as a possible D gene (5 bases). The CDR3 covers 16 residues. Trimming removed 0 bases from V and 4 bases from J, with 14 bases in between. Germline CDR1 is SGHTA and CDR2 is FQGTGA. The CDR3 coding sequence is TGTGCCAGCAGCTTAACCCAAACGGGGAGAGCAGATACGCAGTATTTT. As protein: CASSLTQTGRADTQYF. Using reference TRBV7-3 and TRBJ2-3 for the parts outside the CDR3, the full variable domain is GAGVSQTPSNKVTEKGKYVELRCDPISGHTALYWYRQSLGQGPEFLIYFQGTGAADDSGLPNDRFFAVRPEGSVSTLKIQRTERGDSAVYLCASSLTQTGRADTQYFGPGTRLTVL.

The chain uses TRBV11-3 and TRBJ2-5, with 10 positions matching TRBD2. CDR1 SGHNT and CDR2 YENEEA come from the germline V gene. The CDR3 sequence is 17 residues long. Trimming at V came to 3 bases and at J to 4 bases, leaving 11 bases not matched to a gene. The CDR3 here is CASSFGLAAGSGETQYF. Here the CDR3 DNA reads TGTGCCAGCAGCTTCGGACTAGCGGCCGGTTCGGGAGAGACCCAGTACTTC.

The V call is TRBV7-7, the J call TRBJ2-7; D unclear. The CDR3 runs 14 residues. Germline loops: CDR1 SSHAT, CDR2 FNYEAQ (reference sequence). The V gene lost 3 bases and the J gene lost 5 bases, with 14 bases spanning the gap. The CDR3 region is CASSLALTGHEQYF. CDR3 nucleotide sequence: TGTGCCAGCAGCTTGGCCCTGACGGGTCACGAGCAGTACTTC.

This chain joins TRBV7-9 and TRBJ2-1; D could derive from TRBD1 or TRBD2 (5 bases each). The V and J ends lost 3 bases and 12 bases respectively, with 12 bases between them. This CDR3 contains 12 residues. In germline, CDR1 is SEHNR, CDR2 FQNEAQ (reference sequence). This chain's CDR3 is CASSFRLGGQFF. In DNA form, the CDR3 reads TGTGCCAGCAGCTTTCGACTTGGGGGGCAGTTCTTC. The variable domain in full, with the rest retrieved from reference TRBV7-9 and TRBJ2-1, is DTGVSQNPRHKITKRGQNVTFRCDPISEHNRLYWYRQTLGQGPEFLTYFQNEAQLEKSRLLSDRFSAERPKGSFSTLEIQRTEQGDSAMYLCASSFRLGGQFFGPGTRLTVL.

The V call is TRBV5-1, the J call TRBJ2-5; a weak D match, TRBD1 (8 bases). Germline CDR1 SGHRS, CDR2 YFSETQ. V lost 3 bases and J 7 bases, leaving 25 bases between the germline ends. CDR3 length equals 17 residues. As DNA, the CDR3 is TGCGCCAGCAGCTCCTCCGCGGGGGACAGGCCGCCGGGGACCCAGTACTTC. Residues: CASSSSAGDRPPGTQYF. Looking up the rest from reference TRBV5-1 and TRBJ2-5 gives the full variable domain: KAGVTQTPRYLIKTRGQQVTLSCSPISGHRSVSWYQQTPGQGLQFLFEYFSETQRNKGNFPGRFSGRQFSNSRSEMNVSTLELGDSALYLCASSSSAGDRPPGTQYFGPGTRLLVL.

This sequence joins TRBV28 and TRBJ2-7; TRBD1 matches at 9 bases. Trimming removed 6 bases from V and 1 base from J; junction bases left unmatched: 10. The CDR3 is 16 residues long. CDR1 and CDR2 from the germline V gene are MDHEN and SYDVKM. The CDR3 loop reads CASSPYPGTGSYEQYF. CDR3 in DNA: TGTGCCAGCAGCCCATATCCGGGGACAGGGTCCTACGAGCAGTACTTC.

This sequence joins TRBV20-1 and TRBJ1-2, with D unclear. The CDR3 is 10 amino acids. Germline assignment: CDR1 DFQATT and CDR2 SNEGSKA (reference sequence). The V gene lost 5 bases and the J gene lost 5 bases, with 6 bases spanning the gap. The CDR3 nucleotides read TGCAGTGCTTGGGAGTATGGCTACACCTTC. It specifies CSAWEYGYTF.

The V call is TRBV11-2, the J call TRBJ1-2, with TRBD1 identical over 8 bases. With 5 bases clipped from V and 8 bases from J, the junction kept 10 bases outside the gene matches. Germline V CDR1 and CDR2: SGHAT, FQNNGV. This CDR3 contains 14 residues. The CDR3 DNA sequence: TGTGCCAGCAGCCTTCTGACAGGGGACGCCGGCTACACCTTC. Its protein is CASSLLTGDAGYTF.

J is TRBJ2-1 and V is TRBV10-3, with 11 bases that match TRBD1. Germline loops: CDR1 ENHRY, CDR2 SYGVKD. V dropped 6 bases and J dropped 6; count of bases not matched to a gene: 7. The CDR3 covers 15 residues. CDR3 in DNA: TGTGCCATCAGGCCGGGACAGGGGGGCCCCAATGAGCAGTTCTTC. It codes for CAIRPGQGGPNEQFF.

The V call is TRBV5-3, the J call TRBJ2-7, with a weak D call TRBD2 (6 bases). TRBV5-3 carries the ORF label, with uncertain function. Trimming removed 0 bases from V and 0 bases from J, with 13 bases in between. This CDR3 comprises 16 residues. The CDR3 nucleotides are TGTGCCAGAAGCTTGGCTGTAGGGACTGACTCCTACGAGCAGTACTTC. As protein: CARSLAVGTDSYEQYF.

Here the CDR3 DNA reads TGTGCCAGCAGCTTAGCGCTCACCCGGGGGGGTACGCAGTATTTT. Translating gives CASSLALTRGGTQYF. This chain joins TRBV11-2 and TRBJ2-3; the match to TRBD2 covers 8 bases. The CDR3 loop spans 15 amino acids. Germline CDR1 and CDR2: SGHAT and FQNNGV. Trimming took 1 base from V and 8 from J; bases not matched to a gene: 8. Variable domain in full (rest from reference TRBV11-2 and TRBJ2-3): EAGVAQSPRYKIIEKRQSVAFWCNPISGHATLYWYQQILGQGPKLLIQFQNNGVVDDSQLPKDRFSAERLKGVDSTLKIQPAKLEDSAVYLCASSLALTRGGTQYFGPGTRLTVL.

The chain has TRBV12-3 or TRBV12-4 and TRBJ1-2, with unresolved D. Deletions cut 6 bases from V and 10 bases from J, with 18 bases between. The CDR3 consists of 13 residues. This chain's CDR3 is CASSLIGMVAYTF. CDR3 nucleotides: TGTGCCAGCAGCCTCATTGGTATGGTTGCCTACACCTTC.

This rearrangement joins TRBV28 to TRBJ2-7, with D perhaps matching TRBD1 or TRBD2 (5 bases each). V shed 7 bases and J shed 3 bases, with 13 bases lying between them. The CDR3 length is 13 residues. Germline loops: CDR1 MDHEN, CDR2 SYDVKM. For the CDR3, the DNA is TGTGCCAGCACCGGGACGGCCGGCTACGAGCAGTACTTC. Translating it yields CASTGTAGYEQYF.

The chain is built from TRBV5-1 and TRBJ1-1; 7 nucleotides agree with TRBD1. Per germline, CDR1 SGHRS and CDR2 YFSETQ. V gave up 0 bases and J gave up 1 base; unmatched junction bases: 0. The CDR3 extends over 14 amino acids. CDR3 DNA sequence: TGCGCCAGCAGCTTGGACAGGGGGAACACTGAAGCTTTCTTT. This encodes CASSLDRGNTEAFF.

The rearrangement joins TRBV2 to TRBJ1-2; D not resolved. Germline V gene lookup returns CDR1 SNHLY and CDR2 FYNNEI. V lost 8 bases to trimming and J lost 7 bases, with 20 bases between them. The CDR3 length is 14 residues. In DNA form, the CDR3 reads TGTGCCAGCGTTCAAAGTTCAGCCTTTCTTGGCTACACCTTC. It encodes CASVQSSAFLGYTF.

This clone was counted a single time. This chain joins TRBV7-3 and TRBJ2-3; TRBD1 aligns across 8 bases. V was clipped by 7 bases and J by 1 base; unmatched bases: 7. Germline values: CDR1 SGHTA, CDR2 FQGTGA. The CDR3 is made up of 15 amino acids. Here the CDR3 reads CASTSGQGGTDTQYF. Here the CDR3 DNA reads TGTGCCAGCACCTCCGGACAGGGCGGCACAGATACGCAGTATTTT.